This T cell receptor beta chain originates from a study of T cell repertoires in cytomegalovirus infection. Study results and caveats: Carriers of CMV plus the relevant HLA were identified by cumulative public TCR beta family frequency. In two of eight donors, the top clonotype was HLA-C-restricted CMV-specific.

With regard to this clonotype: Its antigen is currently unknown.

This CDR3 spans 13 amino acids. The V segment lost 11 bases and the J segment 9 bases; nucleotides outside the gene matches: 12. The germline V gene has CDR1 LNHNV and CDR2 YYDKDF (reference sequence). One entry per CDR3 protein, called by TCRdb with MiXCR from the reads. Here the sample spans approximately 500,000 distinct CDR3 sequences, roughly 29% being singletons. The chain carries TRBV15 and TRBJ2-1; TRBD2 matches at 8 bases. The sequenced sample was PBMCs. The TCR sequence derives from a human donor in good health (CMV status not recorded). Some clones in this sample may be carry-over from other donors' samples. The CDR3 loop reads CAVRGGRSGEQFF. CDR3 DNA sequence: TGTGCCGTGCGGGGCGGGAGGTCAGGTGAGCAGTTCTTC.